A selection of T cell receptor beta chains follows, all from one sample in a study of T cell responses to AZD1222 COVID-19 vaccine. Here immunoSEQ multiplex PCR was the method, and the copy in TCRdb shows in-frame clones only, minus some. The data hold 250,000 to 300,000 clones, with 94% observed a single time. The sequencing here drew on peripheral blood, taken 28 days after the second AZD1222 dose. The receptors shown here come from an adult who received the AZD1222 COVID-19 vaccine. Each CDR3 is given with its conserved first and last residue. Fields, in order: CDR3 protein, CDR3 DNA, D gene, V gene, clone size, J gene. A D gene is named only where the DNA matches it firmly. Expanded clones get a size class; other rows say once, few or many, or leave the size out.

CDR3: CASSRRLAGIYEQYF
DNA: TGTGCCAGTAGTCGCCGACTAGCGGGAATCTACGAGCAGTACTTC
D: TRBD2
V: TRBV19
size: NA
J: TRBJ2-7

CDR3: CAISQGARGEQYF
DNA: TGTGCCATCAGTCAGGGGGCGCGGGGTGAGCAGTACTTC
D: TRBD1
V: TRBV10-3
size: NA
J: TRBJ2-7

CDR3: CASSQVGTAGNTIYF
DNA: TGTGCCAGCAGCCAAGTTGGGACGGCCGGAAACACCATATATTTT
D: NA
V: TRBV3-1/TRBV3-2
size: NA
J: TRBJ1-3

CDR3: CASSLGTGYEQYF
DNA: TGTGCCAGCAGTTTAGGTACAGGCTACGAGCAGTACTTC
D: NA
V: TRBV12-3/TRBV12-4
size: NA
J: TRBJ2-7

CDR3: CASSPTGGTNYGYTF
DNA: TGTGCCAGCAGCCCAACCGGGGGGACTAACTATGGCTACACCTTC
D: NA
V: TRBV7-8
size: NA
J: TRBJ1-2

CDR3: CASSPVAGHYEQYF
DNA: TGTGCCAGCAGCCCGGTGGCGGGACACTACGAGCAGTACTTC
D: NA
V: TRBV9
size: few
J: TRBJ2-7

CDR3: CASSKGAETYEQYF
DNA: TGTGCCAGCAGCAAAGGTGCGGAGACCTACGAGCAGTACTTC
D: NA
V: TRBV21-1
size: NA
J: TRBJ2-7

CDR3: CASSGLANEQYF
DNA: TGTGCCAGCAGCGGACTAGCTAACGAGCAGTACTTC
D: TRBD2
V: TRBV25-1
size: NA
J: TRBJ2-7

CDR3: CASSVGLAGNNEQFF
DNA: TGTGCCAGCAGCGTAGGGCTAGCGGGGAACAATGAGCAGTTCTTC
D: TRBD2
V: TRBV9
size: NA
J: TRBJ2-1

CDR3: CASSSYTEQYF
DNA: TGTGCCAGCAGCTCCTACACCGAGCAGTACTTC
D: NA
V: TRBV12-1
size: NA
J: TRBJ2-7

CDR3: CAWSVQVGGYTF
DNA: TGTGCCTGGAGCGTCCAAGTGGGTGGCTACACCTTC
D: NA
V: TRBV30
size: NA
J: TRBJ1-2

CDR3: CASSQLFLRDSRQYF
DNA: TGCGCCAGCAGCCAACTCTTCTTGCGGGATTCTAGACAGTACTTC
D: NA
V: TRBV4-1
size: NA
J: TRBJ2-7

CDR3: CASSPLEGRLRGTGELFF
DNA: TGTGCCAGCAGCCCCCTAGAGGGACGTCTCCGAGGCACCGGGGAGCTGTTTTTT
D: NA
V: TRBV14
size: once
J: TRBJ2-2

CDR3: CASDGAGGNQPQHF
DNA: TGTGCCAGCGACGGGGCAGGGGGTAATCAGCCCCAGCATTTT
D: TRBD1
V: TRBV6-5
size: NA
J: TRBJ1-5

CDR3: CASSPNSGRGGANVLTF
DNA: TGTGCCAGCAGCCCTAATAGCGGGAGGGGTGGGGCCAACGTCCTGACTTTC
D: TRBD2
V: TRBV5-4
size: NA
J: TRBJ2-6

CDR3: CASSDPRAIDSPLHF
DNA: TGTGCCAGCAGTGATCCCAGGGCAATTGATTCACCCCTCCACTTT
D: NA
V: TRBV2
size: NA
J: TRBJ1-6

CDR3: CASSMEQTYTGELFF
DNA: TGTGCCAGTAGTATGGAACAGACCTACACCGGGGAGCTGTTTTTT
D: NA
V: TRBV19
size: NA
J: TRBJ2-2

CDR3: CASSLTGQGSYEQYF
DNA: TGTGCCAGCAGCTTGACAGGACAGGGCTCCTACGAGCAGTACTTC
D: TRBD1
V: TRBV11-2
size: NA
J: TRBJ2-7

CDR3: CASSLAGQGRDEQYF
DNA: TGTGCCAGCAGCTTAGCGGGACAGGGAAGGGACGAGCAGTACTTC
D: TRBD1
V: TRBV11-2
size: NA
J: TRBJ2-7

CDR3: CASSKQGKFGTEAFF
DNA: TGTGCCAGCAGTAAACAGGGTAAATTCGGCACTGAAGCTTTCTTT
D: NA
V: TRBV27
size: NA
J: TRBJ1-1

CDR3: CASSPWDTEETQYF
DNA: TGTGCCAGCAGCCCCTGGGACACGGAAGAGACCCAGTACTTC
D: NA
V: TRBV9
size: NA
J: TRBJ2-5

CDR3: CASSPSSGNTIYF
DNA: TGTGCCAGCAGTCCCAGCTCTGGAAACACCATATATTTT
D: NA
V: TRBV27
size: NA
J: TRBJ1-3

CDR3: CASSSGRRFGEKLFF
DNA: TGTGCCAGCAGCTCAGGGCGGAGGTTTGGGGAAAAACTGTTTTTT
D: NA
V: TRBV7-8
size: NA
J: TRBJ1-4

CDR3: CASSLGQGGNSPLHF
DNA: TGTGCCAGCTCTCTTGGACAGGGAGGTAATTCACCCCTCCACTTT
D: TRBD1
V: TRBV18
size: NA
J: TRBJ1-6

CDR3: CASRQGELSNQPQHF
DNA: TGTGCCAGCAGACAGGGGGAGCTGAGCAATCAGCCCCAGCATTTT
D: TRBD1
V: TRBV2
size: NA
J: TRBJ1-5

CDR3: CASSLAGVTYEQYF
DNA: TGTGCCAGCAGCTTGGCAGGGGTGACCTACGAGCAGTACTTC
D: NA
V: TRBV5-4
size: NA
J: TRBJ2-7

CDR3: CASSGRDRGYEQYF
DNA: TGTGCCAGCAGCGGCCGGGACAGGGGTTACGAGCAGTACTTC
D: TRBD1
V: TRBV9
size: NA
J: TRBJ2-7

CDR3: CATSTSGRSVGELFF
DNA: TGCGCCACCTCGACTAGCGGGAGATCGGTCGGGGAGCTGTTTTTT
D: TRBD2
V: TRBV5-1
size: few
J: TRBJ2-2

CDR3: CASRPGGGKRDTQYF
DNA: TGTGCCAGCCGGCCAGGAGGGGGGAAGAGAGATACGCAGTATTTT
D: NA
V: TRBV3-1/TRBV3-2
size: NA
J: TRBJ2-3

CDR3: CASSLDTANTEAFF
DNA: TGCGCCAGCAGCTTGGACACAGCGAACACTGAAGCTTTCTTT
D: NA
V: TRBV5-1
size: NA
J: TRBJ1-1

CDR3: CASSQTGSEAFF
DNA: TGTGCCAGCAGCCAGACGGGTAGTGAAGCTTTCTTT
D: NA
V: TRBV3-1/TRBV3-2
size: NA
J: TRBJ1-1

CDR3: CAISGDTTTNEKLFF
DNA: TGTGCCATTAGTGGGGACACAACAACTAATGAAAAACTGTTTTTT
D: NA
V: TRBV15
size: NA
J: TRBJ1-4

CDR3: CASRWGRSANEQFF
DNA: TGTGCCAGCAGATGGGGGAGGTCGGCCAATGAGCAGTTCTTC
D: NA
V: TRBV28
size: NA
J: TRBJ2-1

CDR3: CASSFRRSSYEQYF
DNA: TGTGCCAGCAGCTTTCGACGTAGCTCCTACGAGCAGTACTTC
D: NA
V: TRBV3-1/TRBV3-2
size: NA
J: TRBJ2-7

CDR3: CASRGQYTEAFF
DNA: TGTGCCAGCAGAGGACAGTACACTGAAGCTTTCTTT
D: NA
V: TRBV27
size: NA
J: TRBJ1-1

CDR3: CASSIKWTAQSWPQHF
DNA: TGTGCCAGTAGTATTAAGTGGACAGCCCAATCATGGCCCCAGCATTTT
D: NA
V: TRBV19
size: NA
J: TRBJ1-5

CDR3: CASSFGGAGSNQPQHF
DNA: TGTGCCAGCAGTTTCGGCGGGGCAGGAAGCAATCAGCCCCAGCATTTT
D: NA
V: TRBV28
size: NA
J: TRBJ1-5

CDR3: CASSLAPMAGELFF
DNA: TGTGCCAGCAGCCTCGCCCCCATGGCCGGGGAGCTGTTTTTT
D: NA
V: TRBV3-1/TRBV3-2
size: once
J: TRBJ2-2

CDR3: CASRYETGARGYTF
DNA: TGTGCCAGCAGATACGAGACAGGGGCGCGGGGCTACACCTTC
D: TRBD1
V: TRBV28
size: NA
J: TRBJ1-2

CDR3: CASSQDGRGLGEKLFF
DNA: TGCGCCAGCAGCCAAGACGGCAGGGGGCTGGGAGAAAAACTGTTTTTT
D: TRBD1
V: TRBV4-1
size: few
J: TRBJ1-4